This T cell receptor beta chain was found in a study of technical replicates of blood from a few donors. Produced via immunoSEQ multiplex PCR; TCRdb's table is partial and in-frame only. The repertoire holds about 67,000 clones, with about 98% as singletons. Germline V gene sequence: CDR1 SQVTM, CDR2 ANQGSEA. V trimming: 7 bases; J trimming: 5 bases; junction bases outside the gene matches: 12. This CDR3 is 14 amino acids long. The J gene is TRBJ2-5, the V gene TRBV29-1; the match to TRBD1 covers 8 bases. The sample was T cells isolated from PBMCs. The receptor comes from a human donor in good health. CDR3 coding DNA: TGCAGCGGACAGGGGCCCCGAGTCCGGGAGACCCAGTACTTC. Protein sequence: CSGQGPRVRETQYF. The full variable domain, completed using reference TRBV29-1 and TRBJ2-5, is SAVISQKPSRDICQRGTSLTIQCQVDSQVTMMFWYRQQPGQSLTLIATANQGSEATYESGFVIDKFPISRPNLTFSTLTVSNMSPEDSSIYLCSGQGPRVRETQYFGPGTRLLVL.